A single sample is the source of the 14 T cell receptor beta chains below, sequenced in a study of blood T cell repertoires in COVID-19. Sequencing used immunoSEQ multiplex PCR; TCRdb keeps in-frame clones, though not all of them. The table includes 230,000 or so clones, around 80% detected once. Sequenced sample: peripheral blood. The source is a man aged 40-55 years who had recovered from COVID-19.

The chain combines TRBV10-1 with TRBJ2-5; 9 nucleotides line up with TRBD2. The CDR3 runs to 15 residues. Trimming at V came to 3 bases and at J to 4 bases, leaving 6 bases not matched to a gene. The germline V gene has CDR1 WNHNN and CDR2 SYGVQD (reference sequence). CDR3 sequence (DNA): TGCGCCAGCAGTGAATCGCGGGAGGGTGGAGAGACCCAGTACTTC. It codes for CASSESREGGETQYF.

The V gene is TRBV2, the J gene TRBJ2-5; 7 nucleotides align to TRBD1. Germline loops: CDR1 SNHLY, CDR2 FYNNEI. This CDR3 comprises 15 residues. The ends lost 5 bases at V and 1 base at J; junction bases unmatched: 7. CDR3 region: CASSHERDSQETQYF. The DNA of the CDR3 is TGTGCCAGCAGTCACGAAAGGGACAGCCAAGAGACCCAGTACTTC.

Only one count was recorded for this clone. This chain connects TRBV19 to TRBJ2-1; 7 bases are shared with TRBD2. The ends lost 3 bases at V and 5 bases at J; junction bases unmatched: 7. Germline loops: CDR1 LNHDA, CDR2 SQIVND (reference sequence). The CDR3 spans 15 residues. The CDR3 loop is CASSMRGRSHNEQFF. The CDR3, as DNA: TGTGCCAGTAGTATGCGCGGGAGATCCCACAATGAGCAGTTCTTC.

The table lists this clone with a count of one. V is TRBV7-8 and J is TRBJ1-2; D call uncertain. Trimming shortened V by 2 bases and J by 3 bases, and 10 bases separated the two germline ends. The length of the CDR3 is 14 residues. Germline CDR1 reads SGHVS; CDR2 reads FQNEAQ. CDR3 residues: CASSLYRRDYGYTF. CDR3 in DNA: TGTGCCAGCAGCTTATATCGGCGGGACTATGGCTACACCTTC.

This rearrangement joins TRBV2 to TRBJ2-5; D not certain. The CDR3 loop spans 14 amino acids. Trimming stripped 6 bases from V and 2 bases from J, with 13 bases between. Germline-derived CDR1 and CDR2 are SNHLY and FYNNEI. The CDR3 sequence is CASRAFAGQETQYF. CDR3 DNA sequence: TGTGCCAGCAGGGCCTTTGCAGGACAAGAGACCCAGTACTTC.

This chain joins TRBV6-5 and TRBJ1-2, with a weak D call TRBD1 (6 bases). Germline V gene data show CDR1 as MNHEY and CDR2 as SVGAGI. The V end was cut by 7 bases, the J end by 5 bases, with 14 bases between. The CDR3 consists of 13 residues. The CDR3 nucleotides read TGTGCCAGCATCAACAGGGCAGGTTATGGCTACACCTTC. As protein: CASINRAGYGYTF.

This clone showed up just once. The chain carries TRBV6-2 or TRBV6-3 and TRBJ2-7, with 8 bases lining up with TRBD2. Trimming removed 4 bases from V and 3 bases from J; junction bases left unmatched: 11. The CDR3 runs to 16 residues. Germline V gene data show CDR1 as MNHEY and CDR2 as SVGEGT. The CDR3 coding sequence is TGTGCCAGCAGTTCTCGGGGGGGGTTCCAAGGCTACGAGCAGTACTTC. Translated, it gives CASSSRGGFQGYEQYF.

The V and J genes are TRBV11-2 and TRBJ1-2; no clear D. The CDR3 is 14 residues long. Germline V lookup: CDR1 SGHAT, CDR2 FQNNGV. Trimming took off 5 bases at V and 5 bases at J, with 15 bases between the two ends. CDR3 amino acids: CASSPRFLRYGYTF. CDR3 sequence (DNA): TGTGCCAGCAGCCCGAGGTTCCTACGGTATGGCTACACCTTC.

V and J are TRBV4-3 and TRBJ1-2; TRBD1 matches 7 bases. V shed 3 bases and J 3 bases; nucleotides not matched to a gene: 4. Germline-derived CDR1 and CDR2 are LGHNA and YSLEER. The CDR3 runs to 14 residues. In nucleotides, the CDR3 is TGCGCCAGCAGCCACACCGGGACAGACTATGGCTACACCTTC. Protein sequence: CASSHTGTDYGYTF.

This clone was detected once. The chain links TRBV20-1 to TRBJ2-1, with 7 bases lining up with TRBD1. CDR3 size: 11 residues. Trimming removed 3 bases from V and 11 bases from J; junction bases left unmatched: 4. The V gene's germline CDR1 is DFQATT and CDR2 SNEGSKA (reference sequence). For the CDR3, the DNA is TGCAGTGCTAGTCAGGACAGGCAGCAGTTCTTC. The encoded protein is CSASQDRQQFF.

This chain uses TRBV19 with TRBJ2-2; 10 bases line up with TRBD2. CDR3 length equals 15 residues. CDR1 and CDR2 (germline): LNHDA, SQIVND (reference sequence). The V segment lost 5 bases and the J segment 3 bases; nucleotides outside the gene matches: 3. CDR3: CASSGLAGDTGELFF. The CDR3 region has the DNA TGTGCCAGTAGTGGCCTAGCGGGAGACACCGGGGAGCTGTTTTTT.

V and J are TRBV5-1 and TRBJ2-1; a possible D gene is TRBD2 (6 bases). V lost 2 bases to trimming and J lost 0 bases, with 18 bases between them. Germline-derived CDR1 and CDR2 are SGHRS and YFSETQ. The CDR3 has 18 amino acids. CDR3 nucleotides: TGCGCCAGCAGCTTACTGACCCGGGCGGGGAGCTCCTACAATGAGCAGTTCTTC. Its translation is CASSLLTRAGSSYNEQFF.

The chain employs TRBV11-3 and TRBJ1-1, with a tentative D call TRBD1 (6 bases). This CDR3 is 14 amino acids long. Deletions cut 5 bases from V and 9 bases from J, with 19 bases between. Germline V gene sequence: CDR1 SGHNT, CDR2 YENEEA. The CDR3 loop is CASSRIGGEAQAFF. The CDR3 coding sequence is TGTGCCAGCAGCCGTATAGGGGGTGAAGCTCAAGCTTTCTTT.

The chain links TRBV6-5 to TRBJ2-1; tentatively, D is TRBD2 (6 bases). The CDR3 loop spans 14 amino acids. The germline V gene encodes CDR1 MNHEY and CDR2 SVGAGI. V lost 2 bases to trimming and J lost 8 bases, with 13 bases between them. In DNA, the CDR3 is TGTGCCAGCAGTTACGCGAGACTAGTCCATGAGCAGTTCTTC. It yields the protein CASSYARLVHEQFF.